This record concerns one TCR beta chain sequence. This sample stems from a study of blood T cell repertoires in COVID-19. The CDR3 runs to 14 residues. V gave up 0 bases and J gave up 7 bases, with 13 bases separating them. CDR1 is SGHRS and CDR2 is YFSETQ in the germline V gene. Here immunoSEQ multiplex PCR was the method, and the copy in TCRdb shows in-frame clones only, minus some. The table lists 350,000 to 450,000 clones, roughly four fifths of them singletons. The clonotype was recovered from a woman aged 45-65 years who had recovered from COVID-19. The sequenced material came from PBMCs or T cells enriched from blood (not recorded which). This chain links TRBV5-1 with TRBJ2-5, with a tentative D call TRBD1 (5 bases). The CDR3 DNA reads as TGCGCCAGCAGCTTGGCCTCTTTCCAGGGGACCCAGTACTTC. This codes for CASSLASFQGTQYF.